Listed here are 18 T cell receptor beta chains from one sample, sequenced in a study of blood T cell repertoires in COVID-19. Only in-frame clones appear in the TCRdb table, and some are missing; sequencing was by immunoSEQ multiplex PCR. This repertoire shows 200,000 or so clones, roughly 82% found once; its top ten account for 5.2%. The material sequenced was peripheral blood. The receptors here all came from a woman in her thirties with acute or convalescent COVID-19.

J is TRBJ1-1 and V is TRBV9; D remains unclear. This CDR3 region has 13 residues. Deletions cut 0 bases from V and 7 bases from J, with 10 bases between. Germline CDR1 is SGDLS and CDR2 is YYNGEE. The CDR3 region has the DNA TGTGCCAGCAGCGTAGCTTCGGGTTTTGAAGCTTTCTTT. Protein product: CASSVASGFEAFF.

The V call is TRBV9, the J call TRBJ2-2; D unclear. The germline CDR1 and CDR2 sequences are SGDLS and YYNGEE. The CDR3 extends over 14 amino acids. Trimming pared 7 bases from V and 5 bases from J, leaving 15 bases between. The CDR3 reads CASQLAADTGELFF. The CDR3 nucleotides are TGTGCCAGCCAACTCGCGGCGGATACCGGGGAGCTGTTTTTT.

The chain joins TRBV19 to TRBJ2-2, with 8 bases fitting TRBD2. The length of the CDR3 is 14 residues. Trimming cost V 8 bases and J 2 bases; bases outside gene matches: 4. The germline gives CDR1 LNHDA, CDR2 SQIVND (reference sequence). CDR3 DNA sequence: TGTGCCAGTCTACTAGCGGTAAACACCGGGGAGCTGTTTTTT. It yields the protein CASLLAVNTGELFF. The full variable domain, in which reference TRBV19 and TRBJ2-2 provide the parts outside the CDR3, is DGGITQSPKYLFRKEGQNVTLSCEQNLNHDAMYWYRQDPGQGLRLIYYSQIVNDFQKGDIAEGYSVSREKKESFPLTVTSAQKNPTAFYLCASLLAVNTGELFFGEGSRLTVL.

The gene calls are TRBV5-3 and TRBJ2-1; TRBD2 matches 13 bases. TRBV5-3 is recorded as an ORF, its role being uncertain. V lost 2 bases to trimming and J lost 7 bases; unmatched junction nucleotides: 3. CDR3 length: 15 residues. The CDR3 here is CARSFELAGGNEQFF. CDR3 DNA sequence: TGTGCCAGAAGCTTCGAACTAGCGGGAGGGAATGAGCAGTTCTTC.

This clone showed up just once. The chain combines TRBV24-1 with TRBJ2-7; D gene uncertain. The CDR3 covers 12 residues. The germline V gene has CDR1 KGHDR and CDR2 SFDVKD. Deletions cut 5 bases from V and 3 bases from J, with 7 bases between. Written as DNA, the CDR3 is TGTGCCACCAGTGTGAACGGCTACGAGCAGTACTTC. It yields the protein CATSVNGYEQYF.

The chain combines TRBV19 with TRBJ1-2, with TRBD1 matching over 8 bases. This CDR3 spans 17 amino acids. Germline V gives CDR1 LNHDA, CDR2 SQIVND (reference sequence). Trimming at V came to 5 bases and at J to 8 bases, leaving 19 bases not matched to a gene. CDR3 protein: CASSLPGGAEIFGGYTF. The CDR3 DNA reads TGTGCCAGTAGTCTTCCAGGGGGCGCGGAGATATTTGGCGGCTACACCTTC.

J is TRBJ1-2 and V is TRBV5-4; D is unresolved. CDR3 length: 15 amino acids. Germline CDR1 is SGHNT and CDR2 is YYREEE (reference sequence). Trimming removed 4 bases at V and 1 base at J, with 14 bases between. CDR3: CASSQEAGFNYGYTF. CDR3 DNA sequence: TGTGCCAGCAGCCAAGAAGCGGGGTTTAACTATGGCTACACCTTC.

This chain links TRBV29-1 with TRBJ1-2; TRBD1 aligns across 12 bases. Trimming took 3 bases from V and 7 from J; bases not matched to a gene: 3. CDR3 length equals 13 residues. CDR1 SQVTM and CDR2 ANQGSEA come from the germline V gene. The CDR3 here is CSVEGQGASGYTF. CDR3 DNA: TGCAGCGTTGAGGGACAGGGGGCAAGTGGCTACACCTTC.

The chain uses TRBV11-1 and TRBJ2-5, with D perhaps TRBD1 (6 bases). CDR3 size: 16 residues. Trimming removed 3 bases at V and 4 bases at J, with 18 bases between. The germline CDR1 and CDR2 sequences are SGHAT and FQDESV (reference sequence). CDR3 amino acids: CASSFRAGAVGETQYF. For the CDR3, the DNA is TGTGCCAGCAGCTTCCGCGCAGGGGCGGTTGGAGAGACCCAGTACTTC.

In this sample, this clone turned up a few times. This sequence joins TRBV7-7 and TRBJ1-6; unclear D gene. CDR1 and CDR2 (germline): SSHAT, FNYEAQ (reference sequence). V dropped 5 bases and J dropped 8 bases, with 10 bases sitting between them. The CDR3 loop spans 13 amino acids. CDR3 DNA sequence: TGTGCCAGCAGCAGCTACAGAGATTCACCCCTCCACTTT. It specifies CASSSYRDSPLHF.

The chain uses TRBV4-1 and TRBJ2-7, with 7 nucleotides matching TRBD1. The CDR3 totals 16 residues. CDR1 and CDR2 from the germline V gene are MGHRA and YSYEKL. V dropped 4 bases and J dropped 0; count of bases not matched to a gene: 9. The CDR3 reads CASSPPRDSSSYEQYF. CDR3 DNA: TGCGCCAGCAGCCCCCCCCGGGACAGTTCCTCCTACGAGCAGTACTTC.

J is TRBJ1-2 and V is TRBV5-1; D uncertain. Germline CDR1 SGHRS, CDR2 YFSETQ. The CDR3 is 13 residues long. The V and J ends lost 0 bases and 4 bases respectively, with 7 bases between them. The CDR3 region is CASSLGPGYGYTF. The CDR3 bases are TGCGCCAGCAGCTTGGGACCGGGCTATGGCTACACCTTC.

The chain links TRBV2 to TRBJ1-5; 10 bases align to TRBD1. CDR1 is SNHLY and CDR2 is FYNNEI in the germline V gene. V shed 8 bases and J 4 bases; nucleotides not matched to a gene: 20. The length of the CDR3 is 19 residues. CDR3 in DNA: TGTGCCAGCTCCACCACCCCCGGGACAGGGGTCGAAGGGAATCAGCCCCAGCATTTT. This gives the protein CASSTTPGTGVEGNQPQHF.

This clone was seen just once. The rearrangement links TRBV28 to TRBJ2-1, with D unresolved. The V end was cut by 2 bases, the J end by 7 bases, with 6 bases between. The CDR3 has 12 residues. Germline CDR1 reads MDHEN; CDR2 reads SYDVKM. The CDR3 DNA reads TGTGCCAGCAGTTTAACGCTAAATGAGCAGTTCTTC. As protein: CASSLTLNEQFF.

The chain has TRBV9 and TRBJ2-7, with D perhaps matching TRBD2 (5 bases). The CDR3 totals 15 residues. V lost 0 bases and J 2 bases, leaving 12 bases between the germline ends. Germline CDR1 is SGDLS and CDR2 is YYNGEE. The CDR3 region is CASSVEAGSTYEQYF. In DNA, the CDR3 is TGTGCCAGCAGCGTAGAGGCGGGCTCGACCTACGAGCAGTACTTC.

This rearrangement joins TRBV14 to TRBJ1-1, with D unresolved. The germline V and J ends were trimmed by 1 base and 0 bases, with 9 bases remaining between them. CDR1 is SGHDN and CDR2 is FVKESK in the germline V gene. There are 15 residues in the CDR3. The CDR3 loop is CASSQGAIMNTEAFF. As DNA, the CDR3 is TGTGCCAGCAGCCAAGGGGCGATAATGAACACTGAAGCTTTCTTT.

The rearrangement links TRBV14 to TRBJ2-7; 8 bases map to TRBD1. This CDR3 comprises 14 residues. Germline-derived CDR1 and CDR2 are SGHDN and FVKESK. Trimming removed 4 bases from V and 2 bases from J; junction bases left unmatched: 4. CDR3 sequence: CASSPGQGPYEQYF. The CDR3, as DNA: TGTGCCAGCAGCCCAGGACAGGGACCCTACGAGCAGTACTTC.

This clone was seen a few times. In DNA form, the CDR3 reads TGTGCCAGCAGCTTATACGGGGACTATGGCTACACCTTC. It translates to CASSLYGDYGYTF. The chain employs TRBV7-9 and TRBJ1-2; D unclear. In germline, CDR1 is SEHNR, CDR2 FQNEAQ (reference sequence). The V end was cut by 2 bases, the J end by 3 bases, with 7 bases between. The CDR3 length is 13 residues.